The 10 T cell receptor beta chains in this list originate from one sample, sequenced in a study of blood T cell repertoires in COVID-19 (dated by TCRdb to 2020 to 2021). The library came from the immunoSEQ multiplex PCR assay. The table was pulled from immuneACCESS by TCRdb, which kept in-frame rearrangements only. Such tables lose some clones; where checked, under half of the loss comes from unresolved V genes, and the rest has no known cause. The sample table contains approximately 180,000 clones; only one count was recorded for 87% of them. Roughly a fifth of the sample is held by the ten biggest clonotypes. Input material: peripheral blood. These receptors all come from a man aged 55 to 69 with active or convalescent COVID-19.

About this clone: The same CDR3 arises from other DNA sequences in this sample as well. The CDR3: CASSLPGTGGSGELFF. In DNA form, the CDR3 reads TGTGCCAGCAGCTTACCCGGGACAGGGGGGTCCGGGGAGCTGTTTTTT. The V and J genes are TRBV5-6 and TRBJ2-2, with 11 bases fitting TRBD1. The CDR3 sequence is 16 residues long. V dropped 2 bases and J dropped 6; count of bases not matched to a gene: 6. CDR1 and CDR2 (germline): SGHDT, YYEEEE.

This clone occurred a few times. The chain employs TRBV5-1 and TRBJ1-1, with 8 bases aligning to TRBD1. Per the germline V gene, CDR1 is SGHRS and CDR2 is YFSETQ. Losses at the gene ends were 4 bases for V and 1 base for J; bases not matched to a gene: 6. CDR3 length: 15 amino acids. The CDR3 coding sequence is TGCGCCAGCAGCCCCCGGACAGGGCGGAACACTGAAGCTTTCTTT. It specifies CASSPRTGRNTEAFF.

The table lists this clone with a count of one. J is TRBJ2-5 and V is TRBV5-4; the match to TRBD2 covers 8 bases. From germline, CDR1 is SGHNT and CDR2 YYREEE (reference sequence). The CDR3 is 14 residues long. V lost 5 bases to trimming and J lost 5 bases; unmatched junction nucleotides: 8. The CDR3 spells CASRDSGGSETQYF. In DNA, the CDR3 is TGTGCCAGCAGAGACAGCGGGGGATCGGAGACCCAGTACTTC.

This clone came up once. The V call is TRBV6-5, the J call TRBJ2-5; D not resolved. V was clipped by 0 bases and J by 2 bases, with 4 bases between them. This CDR3 has 13 amino acids. The germline CDR1 and CDR2 sequences are MNHEY and SVGAGI. DNA of the CDR3: TGTGCCAGCAGTTACTCCAGTCAAGAGACCCAGTACTTC. Translated, it gives CASSYSSQETQYF.

The chain has TRBV5-1 and TRBJ2-1; TRBD1 agrees at 7 bases. The V gene end was trimmed by 4 bases and the J gene end by 13 bases; junction bases not matched to a gene: 11. Germline-derived CDR1 and CDR2 are SGHRS and YFSETQ. The CDR3 contains 13 residues. CDR3 in DNA: TGCGCCAGCAGCCCACCAGGGGGAGACTTACAGTTCTTC. Its translation is CASSPPGGDLQFF.

Written as DNA, the CDR3 is TGTGCCACCATAGCGAACACTGAAGCTTTCTTT. The encoded protein is CATIANTEAFF. The chain links TRBV15 to TRBJ1-1; no definite D call. The germline CDR1 and CDR2 sequences are LNHNV and YYDKDF (reference sequence). The CDR3 contains 11 residues. V shed 7 bases and J shed 1 base, with 4 bases lying between them.

The chain couples TRBV11-2 to TRBJ2-3, with 8 bases identical to TRBD2. The germline CDR1 and CDR2 sequences are SGHAT and FQNNGV. The trim removed 5 bases at V and 3 bases at J, leaving 10 bases unmatched. The CDR3 has 16 amino acids. The CDR3 DNA follows: TGTGCCAGCAGCCGAGAGCGGGGGATGGGGACAGATACGCAGTATTTT. Protein sequence: CASSRERGMGTDTQYF.

This chain links TRBV14 with TRBJ2-3; D might be TRBD2 (6 bases). V was pared by 1 base and J by 6 bases, with 11 bases between. The length of the CDR3 is 14 residues. Germline V CDR1 and CDR2: SGHDN, FVKESK. CDR3 in DNA: TGTGCCAGCAGCCAAGTCGGGACTGGGGATACGCAGTATTTT. Its translation is CASSQVGTGDTQYF.

CDR3 residues: CASSELARRNEQFF. CDR3 nucleotides: TGTGCCAGCAGTGAATTAGCGAGAAGGAATGAGCAGTTCTTC. V usage is TRBV2 and J usage is TRBJ2-1, with a possible D match to TRBD2 (5 bases). This CDR3 spans 14 amino acids. The germline V and J ends were trimmed by 2 bases and 7 bases, with 12 bases remaining between them. Germline loops: CDR1 SNHLY, CDR2 FYNNEI.

In its sample, this clone was seen a few times. This rearrangement joins TRBV4-1 to TRBJ2-2, with D possibly TRBD2 on 5 matching bases. Trimming left V 2 bases short and J 7 bases short, with 17 bases between. The CDR3 spans 16 residues. Germline V lookup: CDR1 MGHRA, CDR2 YSYEKL. CDR3 in DNA: TGCGCCAGCAGCCAAACCGGGATAGCCCGGGACGGGGAGCTGTTTTTT. It codes for CASSQTGIARDGELFF.